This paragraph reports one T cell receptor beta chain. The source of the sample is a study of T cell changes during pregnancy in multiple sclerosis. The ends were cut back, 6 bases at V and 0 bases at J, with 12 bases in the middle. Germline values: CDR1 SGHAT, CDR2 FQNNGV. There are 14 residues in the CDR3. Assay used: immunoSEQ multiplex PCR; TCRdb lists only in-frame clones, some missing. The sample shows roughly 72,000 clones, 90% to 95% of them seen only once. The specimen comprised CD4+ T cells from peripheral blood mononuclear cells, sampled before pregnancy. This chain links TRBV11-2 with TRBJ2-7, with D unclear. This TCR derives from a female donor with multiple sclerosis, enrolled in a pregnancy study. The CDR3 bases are TGTGCCAGCAGTTTCAACTCGTACTCCTACGAGCAGTACTTC. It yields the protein CASSFNSYSYEQYF. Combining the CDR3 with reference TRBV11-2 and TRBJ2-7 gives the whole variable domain EAGVAQSPRYKIIEKRQSVAFWCNPISGHATLYWYQQILGQGPKLLIQFQNNGVVDDSQLPKDRFSAERLKGVDSTLKIQPAKLEDSAVYLCASSFNSYSYEQYFGPGTRLTVT.